This passage covers 2 T cell receptor beta chains from one sample sequenced in a study of shared T cell receptors in the human thymus. Produced via immunoSEQ multiplex PCR; TCRdb's table is partial and in-frame only. The sample carries over 450,000 clones, about 80% recorded once. The same sample was also used in a study of human thymus T cells.

Sequencing input: thymocytes. Receptors were obtained from a boy under two years old with a congenital heart defect.

J is TRBJ2-2 and V is TRBV4-3, with 10 bases lining up with TRBD2. CDR3 length equals 22 residues. Trimming took 0 bases from V and 7 from J; bases not matched to a gene: 23. Germline CDR1 reads LGHNA; CDR2 reads YSLEER. The CDR3, as DNA: TGCGCCAGCAGCCAAGATAGGCCGTGCGAGGAAGCGGGAGGGCCAAAGGGCGGGGAGCTGTTTTTT. Amino acids: CASSQDRPCEEAGGPKGGELFF.

The chain uses TRBV5-6 and TRBJ1-1, with TRBD1 identical over 8 bases. V lost 5 bases, J lost 1 base, and 4 bases stayed unmatched. There are 14 residues in the CDR3. Germline-derived CDR1 and CDR2 are SGHDT and YYEEEE. Here the CDR3 DNA reads TGTGCCAGCAGACAGGGGGGGGAGAACACTGAAGCTTTCTTT. This codes for CASRQGGENTEAFF.